Here is one T cell receptor beta chain with its context. Its antigen remains unknown. Regarding donors, all were healthy bone marrow donors. The data stem from a study of cytomegalovirus exposure and HLA in healthy donors. Primers included in the PCR were 60 Vbeta and 13 Jbeta primers. Data came from immunoSEQ multiplex PCR; TCRdb stores just in-frame clones and leaves some out. The sample shows 150,000 to 200,000 clones, around 85% of them seen only once. J was trimmed by 7 bases and V by 4 bases; bases with no gene match: 14. Germline V lookup: CDR1 SGHDT, CDR2 YYEEEE. The CDR3 loop spans 15 amino acids. The study, taken as a whole, reports: TCR beta V segments were, for the most part, productive about 87% or about 30% of the time in an earlier analysis. Evidence from a later analysis indicated that most CMV-associated TCR beta chains looked HLA-restricted.

The V gene is TRBV5-6, the J gene TRBJ2-7; 7 bases fit TRBD1. Sequenced: PBMCs. This TCR was sampled from a young man in good health and CMV-seropositive. The CDR3 loop reads CASSGRLQGLGEQYF. DNA of the CDR3: TGTGCCAGCAGCGGACGTTTACAGGGGCTGGGGGAGCAGTACTTC.